Shown below are 25 T cell receptor beta chains from a single sample sequenced in a study of T cells in narcolepsy. Clones were sequenced by immunoSEQ multiplex PCR, and TCRdb holds only the in-frame ones, with some missing. Counted here are 25,000 to 30,000 clones, about 84% occurring once; the ten biggest clones make up 3.4%. What was sequenced was CD45RA- memory CD4+ T cells from PBMCs. The receptors here all came from a human donor with narcolepsy.

The rearrangement links TRBV9 to TRBJ2-3; D might be TRBD1 (6 bases). The V end lost 0 bases, the J end lost 3 bases, and 11 bases lay between the germline ends. The CDR3 extends over 15 amino acids. The germline CDR1 and CDR2 sequences are SGDLS and YYNGEE. The CDR3 is CASSVVKGTTDTQYF. In DNA form, the CDR3 reads TGTGCCAGCAGCGTAGTAAAGGGGACAACAGATACGCAGTATTTT.

The rearrangement links TRBV14 to TRBJ1-2, with no clear D. The CDR3 totals 13 residues. Germline CDR1 reads SGHDN; CDR2 reads FVKESK. Between the trimmed V and J ends, which lost 0 bases and 8 bases, there was a span of 10 bases. The CDR3 region has the DNA TGTGCCAGCAGCCAAGATCGAGCGTGGGGCTACACCTTC. Amino acids: CASSQDRAWGYTF.

The chain carries TRBV7-2 and TRBJ1-2, with D unresolved. V lost 5 bases and J lost 6, with 13 bases in between. The CDR3 covers 13 residues. Germline-derived CDR1 and CDR2 are SGHTA and FQGNSA. In nucleotides, the CDR3 is TGTGCCAGCAGCACCCGGGCTGGGGATGGCTACACCTTC. This translates into CASSTRAGDGYTF.

V is TRBV5-4 and J is TRBJ2-1; the match to TRBD2 covers 12 bases. V gave up 0 bases and J gave up 7 bases; unmatched junction bases: 5. The germline CDR1 and CDR2 sequences are SGHNT and YYREEE (reference sequence). There are 16 residues in the CDR3. CDR3 bases: TGTGCCAGCAGCTTGGCGGCTAGCGGGGGGGTGAATGAGCAGTTCTTC. Translated: CASSLAASGGVNEQFF.

The J gene is TRBJ1-6, the V gene TRBV10-1; D not resolved. Trimming cost V 5 bases and J 6 bases, with 8 bases left between them. Germline values: CDR1 WNHNN, CDR2 SYGVQD (reference sequence). There are 13 residues in the CDR3. The CDR3 DNA reads as TGCGCCAGCAGTTTGGATCTTAATTCACCCCTCCACTTT. Its protein product is CASSLDLNSPLHF.

This chain uses TRBV5-4 with TRBJ2-2, with 12 bases that match TRBD2. CDR1 and CDR2 from the germline V gene are SGHNT and YYREEE (reference sequence). The CDR3 loop spans 16 amino acids. Trimming cost V 0 bases and J 6 bases; bases outside gene matches: 3. The CDR3 loop reads CASSLATSGGPGELFF. The CDR3 nucleotides read TGTGCCAGCAGCTTGGCGACTAGCGGGGGCCCCGGGGAGCTGTTTTTT. Using reference TRBV5-4 and TRBJ2-2 for the parts outside the CDR3, the full variable domain is ETGVTQSPTHLIKTRGQQVTLRCSSQSGHNTVSWYQQALGQGPQFIFQYYREEENGRGNFPPRFSGLQFPNYSSELNVNALELDDSALYLCASSLATSGGPGELFFGEGSRLTVL.

V usage is TRBV23-1 and J usage is TRBJ1-6; D is possibly TRBD1 (6 bases). TRBV23-1 is an open reading frame whose function is uncertain. This CDR3 contains 18 residues. Trimming removed 8 bases at V and 1 base at J, with 21 bases between. The CDR3: CASGEGDGWGSYNSPLHF. The CDR3 bases are TGCGCCAGCGGCGAGGGGGATGGGTGGGGGTCCTATAATTCACCCCTCCACTTT.

CDR3 protein: CASSPSGLSHYNEQFF. CDR3 coding DNA: TGTGCCAGCAGCCCAAGCGGCCTCAGCCACTACAATGAGCAGTTCTTC. The chain carries TRBV7-8 and TRBJ2-1; D may be TRBD2 (5 bases). CDR1 and CDR2 (germline): SGHVS, FQNEAQ. The CDR3 runs to 16 residues. Trimming removed 5 bases from V and 3 bases from J, with 17 bases in between.

This chain joins TRBV4-1 and TRBJ2-3; the D gene is possibly TRBD2 (6 bases). The CDR3 has 18 amino acids. The V end lost 0 bases, the J end lost 4 bases, and 20 bases lay between the germline ends. CDR1 is MGHRA, CDR2 YSYEKL, per germline. As DNA, the CDR3 is TGCGCCAGCAGCCAAGATTTGAGGCGGGGAAGAGGTGCAGATACGCAGTATTTT. Encoded protein: CASSQDLRRGRGADTQYF.

There are a few counts of this clone. The rearrangement uses TRBV5-4 and TRBJ1-2; TRBD1 matches 10 bases. With 3 bases clipped from V and 2 bases from J, the junction kept 1 base outside the gene matches. Germline V CDR1 and CDR2: SGHNT, YYREEE (reference sequence). This CDR3 contains 14 residues. The CDR3, as DNA: TGTGCCAGCAGCTGGGACAGGGGCAACTATGGCTACACCTTC. Its translation: CASSWDRGNYGYTF.

V gene TRBV5-1 combines with J gene TRBJ2-3; 8 positions agree with TRBD2. Germline V gene sequence: CDR1 SGHRS, CDR2 YFSETQ. Losses at the gene ends were 1 base for V and 5 bases for J; bases not matched to a gene: 6. This CDR3 has 15 amino acids. Written as DNA, the CDR3 is TGCGCCAGCAGCTTGACGGGGGGGCGTAAAGATACGCAGTATTTT. It translates to CASSLTGGRKDTQYF.

The gene calls are TRBV11-2 and TRBJ1-2; 8 bases agree with TRBD1. The CDR3 loop spans 15 amino acids. CDR1 and CDR2 from the germline V gene are SGHAT and FQNNGV. V shed 5 bases, J shed 7 bases, and the junction held 12 bases outside the gene matches. The CDR3 region has the DNA TGTGCCAGCAGCACTAGTAGGGACAGGTTCCGTGGCTACACCTTC. It is translated as CASSTSRDRFRGYTF.

The rearrangement uses TRBV2 and TRBJ1-6, with D possibly TRBD1 on 5 matching bases. The CDR3 spans 15 residues. Trimming shortened V by 2 bases and J by 7 bases, and 12 bases separated the two germline ends. The germline gives CDR1 SNHLY, CDR2 FYNNEI. The CDR3 coding sequence is TGTGCCAGCAGTGAATTGGTAGCAGGGAATTCACCCCTCCACTTT. It specifies CASSELVAGNSPLHF.

V gene TRBV6-5 combines with J gene TRBJ2-7; TRBD2 aligns across 11 bases. J gave up 6 bases and V 8 bases, and 6 bases lay outside the gene matches. This CDR3 is 13 amino acids long. Looked up from germline, CDR1 is MNHEY and CDR2 is SVGAGI. In nucleotides, the CDR3 is TGTGCCAGCTGGCTAGCGGGGGGTCGCGAGCAGTACTTC. It encodes CASWLAGGREQYF.

Here the CDR3 DNA reads TGTGCCAGCAGTTTATCTAGTTCTAACTATGGCTACACCTTC. Protein: CASSLSSSNYGYTF. The V and J genes are TRBV28 and TRBJ1-2, with unresolved D. V was pared by 1 base and J by 0 bases, with 6 bases between. The germline V gene has CDR1 MDHEN and CDR2 SYDVKM. This CDR3 contains 14 residues.

The chain is built from TRBV10-2 and TRBJ1-1; 7 bases match TRBD1. Per germline, CDR1 WSHSY and CDR2 SAAADI. The CDR3 runs 13 residues. The junction had 4 bases not matched to a gene; V was cut back by 8 bases and J by 1 base. The chain's CDR3 is CASARQGNTEAFF. The CDR3 DNA reads TGCGCCAGCGCCCGACAGGGGAACACTGAAGCTTTCTTT.

The chain recombines TRBV7-9 with TRBJ2-7, with 9 bases identical to TRBD2. V shed 7 bases and J 5 bases; nucleotides not matched to a gene: 9. This CDR3 contains 14 residues. Germline CDR1 SEHNR, CDR2 FQNEAQ (reference sequence). CDR3 bases: TGTGCCAGCAAAGAGCGGGGGGTCCGAAACGAGCAGTACTTC. This encodes CASKERGVRNEQYF. Complete variable domain (other parts from reference TRBV7-9 and TRBJ2-7): DTGVSQNPRHKITKRGQNVTFRCDPISEHNRLYWYRQTLGQGPEFLTYFQNEAQLEKSRLLSDRFSAERPKGSFSTLEIQRTEQGDSAMYLCASKERGVRNEQYFGPGTRLTVT.

This chain links TRBV11-3 with TRBJ1-2, with D possibly TRBD1 on 5 matching bases. Between the trimmed V and J ends, which lost 5 bases and 4 bases, there was a span of 14 bases. CDR3 length: 14 residues. Germline V gene sequence: CDR1 SGHNT, CDR2 YENEEA. This CDR3 reads CASSPGGDRYGYTF. CDR3 bases: TGTGCCAGCAGCCCGGGAGGGGACCGCTATGGCTACACCTTC.

The gene calls are TRBV2 and TRBJ1-5; D is perhaps TRBD1 (6 bases). The CDR3 covers 15 residues. CDR1 and CDR2 (germline): SNHLY, FYNNEI. Trimming stripped 7 bases from V and 11 bases from J, with 24 bases between. Here the CDR3 reads CASTQSRGLSAAQHF. The CDR3 DNA reads as TGTGCCAGCACCCAGAGTAGGGGGTTGAGTGCAGCCCAGCATTTT. Full variable domain (remainder filled in from reference TRBV2 and TRBJ1-5): EPEVTQTPSHQVTQMGQEVILRCVPISNHLYFYWYRQILGQKVEFLVSFYNNEISEKSEIFDDQFSVERPDGSNFTLKIRSTKLEDSAMYFCASTQSRGLSAAQHFGDGTRLSIL.

The V and J genes are TRBV7-9 and TRBJ2-2; D is possibly TRBD2 (6 bases). Trimming cost V 11 bases and J 1 base, with 11 bases left between them. CDR1 and CDR2 (germline): SEHNR, FQNEAQ (reference sequence). This CDR3 has 13 amino acids. The CDR3 DNA reads as TGTGCCTGGAGGACTATGAACACCGGGGAGCTGTTTTTT. This translates into CAWRTMNTGELFF.

The rearrangement uses TRBV5-6 and TRBJ1-5; 11 bases map to TRBD1. CDR1 and CDR2 (germline): SGHDT, YYEEEE. The CDR3 totals 18 residues. The ends lost 1 base at V and 0 bases at J; junction bases unmatched: 6. CDR3 in amino acids: CASSLIGTGGTSNQPQHF. The CDR3 region has the DNA TGTGCCAGCAGCTTGATTGGGACAGGGGGAACTAGCAATCAGCCCCAGCATTTT.

The rearrangement uses TRBV5-1 and TRBJ1-2; perhaps TRBD1 as D (6 bases). The CDR3 spans 14 residues. V gave up 4 bases and J gave up 0 bases, with 10 bases separating them. Germline CDR1 and CDR2: SGHRS and YFSETQ. This chain's CDR3 is CASSEDRSNYGYTF. The CDR3 DNA is TGCGCCAGCAGCGAGGACAGATCTAACTATGGCTACACCTTC.

The table lists this clone with a few counts. The chain has TRBV21-1 and TRBJ1-2. TRBV21-1 is a pseudogene segment. The CDR3 runs 15 residues. The CDR3 DNA sequence: TGTGCCAGCAGCAAGATGATGGAAGCTAACTATGGCTACACCTTC. As protein: CASSKMMEANYGYTF.

Only a few counts were recorded for this clone. This chain connects TRBV19 to TRBJ1-5; D gene ambiguous. Germline V gene data show CDR1 as LNHDA and CDR2 as SQIVND (reference sequence). This CDR3 spans 12 amino acids. The V end lost 3 bases, the J end lost 3 bases, and 3 bases lay between the germline ends. DNA of the CDR3: TGTGCCAGTAGTATTTTCAATCAGCCCCAGCATTTT. Translating gives CASSIFNQPQHF.

The chain has TRBV19 and TRBJ1-3, with D perhaps TRBD1 (5 bases). Germline V gene sequence: CDR1 LNHDA, CDR2 SQIVND (reference sequence). The V gene lost 5 bases and the J gene lost 0 bases, with 23 bases spanning the gap. The CDR3 covers 19 residues. CDR3 bases: TGTGCCAGTAGTGTCACAGGAGAGAATAGACTCCTCTCTGGAAACACCATATATTTT. Translated: CASSVTGENRLLSGNTIYF.